The source of this T cell receptor beta chain is a study of blood T cell repertoires in COVID-19. Repertoires were generated with immunoSEQ multiplex PCR, while TCRdb's copy carries only in-frame clones and drops some. The sample contains 350,000 to 500,000 clones, 88% of which appear only once. V lost 9 bases and J lost 1, with 11 bases in between. From germline, CDR1 is SGHRS and CDR2 YFSETQ. The CDR3 runs 14 residues. V usage is TRBV5-1 and J usage is TRBJ2-6, with D unresolved. The receptor was isolated from a woman under 30 who had been exposed to COVID-19. The specimen sequenced was PBMCs or T cells enriched from blood (not recorded which). CDR3: CATQRVSGANVLTF. Here the CDR3 DNA reads TGCGCCACCCAAAGAGTATCTGGGGCCAACGTCCTGACTTTC. Supplemented by reference TRBV5-1 and TRBJ2-6, the full variable domain reads KAGVTQTPRYLIKTRGQQVTLSCSPISGHRSVSWYQQTPGQGLQFLFEYFSETQRNKGNFPGRFSGRQFSNSRSEMNVSTLELGDSALYLCATQRVSGANVLTFGAGSRLTVL.